Below, one T cell receptor beta chain is given with its context. Its target is unknown. The data belong to a study of T cell responses to AZD1222 COVID-19 vaccine. As for the study in general: The analysis combined second doses at about 4 or about 12 weeks. Study findings and constraints: Compared with day 0, the breadth and depth of the Spike-specific TCR repertoire rose significantly after two doses of AZD1222. A mostly white British donor set with more females was recruited, and clonal diversity was possibly underestimated.

The assay was immunoSEQ multiplex PCR, and TCRdb's table has in-frame clones only and misses some. Of fewer than 110,000 clones listed, about 82% are singletons. The CDR3 consists of 19 residues. The V segment lost 2 bases and the J segment 8 bases; nucleotides outside the gene matches: 18. Germline CDR1 LGHDT, CDR2 YNNKEL (reference sequence). This sample comprised peripheral blood, obtained on day 0 of AZD1222 vaccination. The rearrangement links TRBV3-1 (or the pseudogene TRBV3-2) to TRBJ1-4, with 9 nucleotides matching TRBD1. This sequence originates from an adult in good health. The DNA of the CDR3 is TGTGCCAGCAGCCAACCAAGACGGACAGGGGCCAGGATCAACGAAAAACTGTTTTTT. Its protein product is CASSQPRRTGARINEKLFF.